These 30 T cell receptor beta chains originate from one sample sequenced in a study of blood T cell repertoires in COVID-19. The method was immunoSEQ multiplex PCR; TCRdb's version includes in-frame clones alone and lacks a portion of them. The sample shows about 250,000 clones, around 86% of them seen only once. The sequenced sample consisted of peripheral blood. The receptors stem from a woman aged 25 to 39 with active or convalescent COVID-19.

The genes are TRBV6-6 and TRBJ1-3, with a possible D match to TRBD1 (5 bases). V shed 5 bases and J shed 2 bases, with 13 bases lying between them. Looked up from germline, CDR1 is MNHNY and CDR2 is SVGAGI (reference sequence). CDR3 length: 15 amino acids. As DNA, the CDR3 is TGTGCCAGCAGTACGACAGTTGAAACTGGAAACACCATATATTTT. This gives the protein CASSTTVETGNTIYF.

This chain joins TRBV11-2 and TRBJ2-1, with D tentatively TRBD2 (5 bases). Trimming stripped 3 bases from V and 14 bases from J, with 11 bases between. The germline V gene encodes CDR1 SGHAT and CDR2 FQNNGV. The CDR3 has 11 residues. The CDR3 nucleotides read TGTGCCAGCAGCTTGAGGGTCAGGAAGTTCTTC. As protein: CASSLRVRKFF.

This chain uses TRBV7-5 with TRBJ2-7; the D segment call TRBD1 is taken from the table without a DNA check. TRBV7-5 is a documented pseudogene. The CDR3 is 15 residues long. The CDR3: CARSRDRTSSYEQYF. DNA of the CDR3: TGTGCCAGAAGCCGAGACAGAACCTCCTCCTACGAGCAGTACTTC.

The chain employs TRBV6-4 and TRBJ1-6; the D is unclear. The CDR3 runs 15 residues. V lost 0 bases to trimming and J lost 10 bases, with 13 bases between them. Germline values: CDR1 MRHNA, CDR2 SNTAGT. In DNA, the CDR3 is TGTGCCAGCAGTGACTCGATCTCAGCGGCCTCACCCCTCCACTTT. Protein sequence: CASSDSISAASPLHF.

The chain is built from TRBV6-6 and TRBJ2-5; D unclear. The germline gives CDR1 MNHNY, CDR2 SVGAGI (reference sequence). The CDR3 runs 12 residues. Between the trimmed V and J ends, which lost 7 bases and 0 bases, there was a span of 6 bases. The DNA of the CDR3 is TGTGCCAGCAACCAGTACCAAGAGACCCAGTACTTC. This sequence encodes CASNQYQETQYF.

V gene TRBV6-1 combines with J gene TRBJ1-4; a possible D gene is TRBD1 (5 bases). The V gene's germline CDR1 is MNHNS and CDR2 SASEGT. CDR3 length: 15 residues. V dropped 2 bases and J dropped 4 bases, with 11 bases sitting between them. The CDR3 sequence is CASSESPGLNEKLFF. The CDR3, as DNA: TGTGCCAGCAGTGAAAGTCCAGGGCTTAATGAAAAACTGTTTTTT.

The chain recombines TRBV6-5 with TRBJ1-1; D might be TRBD1 (5 bases). The CDR3 covers 12 residues. Germline CDR1 is MNHEY and CDR2 is SVGAGI. V lost 7 bases, J lost 8 bases, and 14 bases lay in between. The DNA for the CDR3 is TGTGCCAGCACCTCAACGCGGGGGGAAGCTTTCTTT. Residues: CASTSTRGEAFF.

The chain links TRBV4-1 to TRBJ1-5; 7 bases are a match to TRBD1. The V gene's germline CDR1 is MGHRA and CDR2 YSYEKL. The CDR3 has 15 residues. J lost 7 bases, V lost 2 bases, and 8 bases had no gene match. CDR3 in amino acids: CASSQRDRGMQPQHF. In nucleotides, the CDR3 is TGCGCCAGCAGCCAAAGGGACAGAGGCATGCAGCCCCAGCATTTT.

Written as DNA, the CDR3 is TGTGCCAGCATGCTAGTCACAGGCACTGAAGCTTTCTTT. It is translated as CASMLVTGTEAFF. The chain couples TRBV6-5 to TRBJ1-1, with D maybe TRBD1 (5 bases). The CDR3 is 13 residues long. V was shortened by 7 bases and J by 4 bases, with 13 bases between the two germline ends. The germline V gene encodes CDR1 MNHEY and CDR2 SVGAGI.

The V call is TRBV7-2, the J call TRBJ1-6, with D tentatively TRBD1 (6 bases). The CDR3 totals 15 residues. V was cut by 5 bases and J by 1 base, with 9 bases left in between. Germline V gene data show CDR1 as SGHTA and CDR2 as FQGNSA. The CDR3 nucleotides are TGTGCCAGCAGCGAAGGGGGATCCTATAATTCACCCCTCCACTTT. Residues: CASSEGGSYNSPLHF.

The genes are TRBV11-1 and TRBJ1-1, with 7 nucleotides matching TRBD1. There are 16 residues in the CDR3. Losses at the gene ends were 4 bases for V and 0 bases for J; bases not matched to a gene: 8. Germline CDR1 is SGHAT and CDR2 is FQDESV (reference sequence). The CDR3: CASSSTQGQMNTEAFF. The CDR3 region has the DNA TGTGCCAGCAGCTCTACTCAGGGACAGATGAACACTGAAGCTTTCTTT.

In its sample, this clone was seen once. The V call is TRBV7-2, the J call TRBJ1-1, with D possibly TRBD1 on 5 matching bases. CDR1 SGHTA and CDR2 FQGNSA come from the germline V gene. Trimming removed 3 bases from V and 1 base from J, with 6 bases in between. The CDR3 has 13 amino acids. The CDR3 is CASSLTENTEAFF. The CDR3 nucleotides are TGTGCCAGCAGCTTGACAGAGAACACTGAAGCTTTCTTT.

This clone was seen only a few times. The chain uses TRBV4-2 and TRBJ2-7, with 9 nucleotides matching TRBD1. The CDR3 is 16 residues long. With 1 base clipped from V and 3 bases from J, the junction kept 7 bases outside the gene matches. CDR1 and CDR2 (germline): LGHNA, YNFKEQ. The CDR3 sequence: CASSQAGGTGIYEQYF. The CDR3 bases are TGTGCCAGCAGCCAAGCTGGTGGGACAGGGATCTACGAGCAGTACTTC.

The rearrangement links TRBV28 to TRBJ1-5; 10 positions match TRBD1. The germline gives CDR1 MDHEN, CDR2 SYDVKM. The V gene end was trimmed by 5 bases and the J gene end by 7 bases; junction bases not matched to a gene: 17. The CDR3 is 18 amino acids. The CDR3 loop reads CASSPPLSGTGARQPQHF. The CDR3 nucleotides read TGTGCCAGCAGTCCGCCCCTGTCCGGGACAGGGGCTAGGCAGCCCCAGCATTTT.

V gene TRBV5-1 combines with J gene TRBJ2-3, with 8 nucleotides matching TRBD2. After removal of 0 bases from V and 4 bases from J, the junction contained 7 bases not matched to a gene. Germline V gene data show CDR1 as SGHRS and CDR2 as YFSETQ. This CDR3 contains 16 residues. The CDR3 DNA is TGCGCCAGCAGCTTGGAGGTGGCGGGGGGCTCAGATACGCAGTATTTT. It is translated as CASSLEVAGGSDTQYF. The variable domain in full, completed from reference TRBV5-1 and TRBJ2-3, reads KAGVTQTPRYLIKTRGQQVTLSCSPISGHRSVSWYQQTPGQGLQFLFEYFSETQRNKGNFPGRFSGRQFSNSRSEMNVSTLELGDSALYLCASSLEVAGGSDTQYFGPGTRLTVL.

The chain has TRBV19 and TRBJ1-2; TRBD1 matches 7 bases. Germline V gives CDR1 LNHDA, CDR2 SQIVND (reference sequence). The CDR3 consists of 13 residues. J was trimmed by 6 bases and V by 4 bases; bases with no gene match: 5. CDR3 nucleotide sequence: TGTGCCAGTAGTAACCGGGACAGCCATGGCTACACCTTC. It yields the protein CASSNRDSHGYTF.

This chain links TRBV7-2 with TRBJ1-6; 7 nucleotides line up with TRBD1. V lost 5 bases, J lost 5 bases, and 9 bases stayed unmatched. CDR1 is SGHTA and CDR2 is FQGNSA in the germline V gene. The CDR3 runs to 16 residues. CDR3 coding DNA: TGTGCCAGCAGCCATCCCCCCGGGACAGATAATTCACCCCTCCACTTT. Translating it yields CASSHPPGTDNSPLHF.

The rearrangement links TRBV7-8 to TRBJ1-2; possible D gene TRBD1, 6 bases. CDR3 length equals 13 residues. Germline V gene lookup returns CDR1 SGHVS and CDR2 FQNEAQ. The V and J ends lost 5 bases and 1 base respectively, with 8 bases between them. The CDR3 is CASSRTVNYGYTF. CDR3 nucleotides: TGTGCCAGCAGCCGGACAGTTAACTATGGCTACACCTTC.

This rearrangement joins TRBV5-6 to TRBJ2-3; 7 nucleotides align to TRBD2. V gave up 0 bases and J gave up 3 bases; unmatched junction bases: 1. The germline V gene encodes CDR1 SGHDT and CDR2 YYEEEE. The CDR3 is made up of 14 amino acids. CDR3 DNA sequence: TGTGCCAGCAGCTTGGTGCGGGGGACAGATACGCAGTATTTT. Protein sequence: CASSLVRGTDTQYF.

This chain links TRBV5-1 with TRBJ2-7; D gene unclear. Looked up from germline, CDR1 is SGHRS and CDR2 is YFSETQ. V dropped 2 bases and J dropped 3 bases, with 9 bases sitting between them. The CDR3 extends over 13 amino acids. The DNA for the CDR3 is TGCGCCAGCAGCTTCGGCTGGAGCTACGAGCAGTACTTC. This codes for CASSFGWSYEQYF.

This clone was detected a few times. The chain is built from TRBV6-2 or TRBV6-3 and TRBJ2-7; weak D call: TRBD1 (6 bases). The CDR3 totals 14 residues. Deletions cut 6 bases from V and 5 bases from J, with 17 bases between. Per germline, CDR1 MNHEY and CDR2 SVGEGT. CDR3 in DNA: TGTGCCAGCAGCCCGCCCCAGGGGTCGGACGAGCAGTACTTC. Protein product: CASSPPQGSDEQYF.

V and J are TRBV7-2 and TRBJ1-3; 7 bases map to TRBD1. Germline loops: CDR1 SGHTA, CDR2 FQGNSA. J was trimmed by 0 bases and V by 5 bases; bases with no gene match: 7. CDR3 length: 16 residues. CDR3 coding DNA: TGTGCCAGCAGCGTTGGACCAGGGGGCTCTGGAAACACCATATATTTT. Protein: CASSVGPGGSGNTIYF. The full variable domain, in which reference TRBV7-2 and TRBJ1-3 provide the parts outside the CDR3, is GAGVSQSPSNKVTEKGKDVELRCDPISGHTALYWYRQSLGQGLEFLIYFQGNSAPDKSGLPSDRFSAERTGGSVSTLTIQRTQQEDSAVYLCASSVGPGGSGNTIYFGEGSWLTVV.

In its sample, this clone was seen a few times. The chain recombines TRBV6-2 or TRBV6-3 with TRBJ1-5; D perhaps matches TRBD1 (6 bases). This CDR3 region has 14 residues. Trimming cost V 4 bases and J 9 bases, with 16 bases left between them. Germline V lookup: CDR1 MNHEY, CDR2 SVGEGT. Here the CDR3 DNA reads TGTGCCAGCAGTTCCAGACAGGTGGAAGCGCCCCAGCATTTT. Translating it yields CASSSRQVEAPQHF.

The rearrangement uses TRBV18 and TRBJ2-5; D not resolved. V lost 3 bases, J lost 5 bases, and 4 bases lay in between. CDR3 size: 11 residues. The germline V gene has CDR1 KGHSH and CDR2 LQKENI. The DNA for the CDR3 is TGTGCCAGCTCACCCGCGGAGACCCAGTACTTC. Its translation: CASSPAETQYF.

The chain is built from TRBV9 and TRBJ1-6; D is possibly TRBD1 (6 bases). V lost 1 base and J 7 bases, leaving 9 bases between the germline ends. Per the germline V gene, CDR1 is SGDLS and CDR2 is YYNGEE. This CDR3 region has 14 residues. CDR3 protein: CASSVRQGNSPLHF. The CDR3 nucleotides read TGTGCCAGCAGCGTACGGCAGGGGAATTCACCCCTCCACTTT.

V and J are TRBV9 and TRBJ2-3; maybe TRBD2 (7 bases). The germline V and J ends were trimmed by 5 bases and 0 bases, with 31 bases remaining between them. The CDR3 is 21 residues long. Per the germline V gene, CDR1 is SGDLS and CDR2 is YYNGEE. As DNA, the CDR3 is TGTGCCAGCAGTCCCTCAGGGGTGCGGGGGCCCTTTCGTCTTAGCACAGATACGCAGTATTTT. As protein: CASSPSGVRGPFRLSTDTQYF.

The sample holds a few counts of this clone. CDR3 nucleotides: TGTGCCACCAGCAGGGGACAGGGGGAGGATGGCTACACCTTC. Encoded protein: CATSRGQGEDGYTF. V and J are TRBV15 and TRBJ1-2, with TRBD1 identical over 11 bases. CDR3 length: 14 residues. CDR1 and CDR2 (germline): LNHNV, YYDKDF (reference sequence). V was pared by 3 bases and J by 6 bases, with 3 bases of the junction left unmatched. Full variable domain (outside the CDR3, taken from reference TRBV15 and TRBJ1-2): DAMVIQNPRYQVTQFGKPVTLSCSQTLNHNVMYWYQQKSSQAPKLLFHYYDKDFNNEADTPDNFQSRRPNTSFCFLDIRSPGLGDTAMYLCATSRGQGEDGYTFGSGTRLTVV.

The V call is TRBV6-2 or TRBV6-3, the J call TRBJ2-7; 9 nucleotides align to TRBD1. Losses at the gene ends were 6 bases for V and 7 bases for J; bases not matched to a gene: 16. Germline values: CDR1 MNHEY, CDR2 SVGEGT. This CDR3 spans 16 amino acids. The CDR3 coding sequence is TGTGCCAGCAGCCAACGGGGACAGGGATGGTCTCGAGAGCAGTACTTC. This gives the protein CASSQRGQGWSREQYF.

The table lists this clone with a few counts. The chain has TRBV6-2 or TRBV6-3 and TRBJ2-4; 8 bases are shared with TRBD2. The CDR3 covers 13 residues. The ends lost 5 bases at V and 15 bases at J; junction bases unmatched: 12. Germline CDR1 reads MNHEY; CDR2 reads SVGEGT. As DNA, the CDR3 is TGTGCCAGCAGTCCCAGCGGGAGCAAGAGGCGGTACTTC. It translates to CASSPSGSKRRYF.

The CDR3 region has the DNA TGCGCCAGCAGCTTGCCGACAGGGTCGTATGGCACTGAAGCTTTCTTT. As protein: CASSLPTGSYGTEAFF. The chain combines TRBV5-1 with TRBJ1-1; 7 nucleotides line up with TRBD1. The CDR3 has 16 amino acids. Germline V gene lookup returns CDR1 SGHRS and CDR2 YFSETQ. Losses at the gene ends were 1 base for V and 4 bases for J; bases not matched to a gene: 10.